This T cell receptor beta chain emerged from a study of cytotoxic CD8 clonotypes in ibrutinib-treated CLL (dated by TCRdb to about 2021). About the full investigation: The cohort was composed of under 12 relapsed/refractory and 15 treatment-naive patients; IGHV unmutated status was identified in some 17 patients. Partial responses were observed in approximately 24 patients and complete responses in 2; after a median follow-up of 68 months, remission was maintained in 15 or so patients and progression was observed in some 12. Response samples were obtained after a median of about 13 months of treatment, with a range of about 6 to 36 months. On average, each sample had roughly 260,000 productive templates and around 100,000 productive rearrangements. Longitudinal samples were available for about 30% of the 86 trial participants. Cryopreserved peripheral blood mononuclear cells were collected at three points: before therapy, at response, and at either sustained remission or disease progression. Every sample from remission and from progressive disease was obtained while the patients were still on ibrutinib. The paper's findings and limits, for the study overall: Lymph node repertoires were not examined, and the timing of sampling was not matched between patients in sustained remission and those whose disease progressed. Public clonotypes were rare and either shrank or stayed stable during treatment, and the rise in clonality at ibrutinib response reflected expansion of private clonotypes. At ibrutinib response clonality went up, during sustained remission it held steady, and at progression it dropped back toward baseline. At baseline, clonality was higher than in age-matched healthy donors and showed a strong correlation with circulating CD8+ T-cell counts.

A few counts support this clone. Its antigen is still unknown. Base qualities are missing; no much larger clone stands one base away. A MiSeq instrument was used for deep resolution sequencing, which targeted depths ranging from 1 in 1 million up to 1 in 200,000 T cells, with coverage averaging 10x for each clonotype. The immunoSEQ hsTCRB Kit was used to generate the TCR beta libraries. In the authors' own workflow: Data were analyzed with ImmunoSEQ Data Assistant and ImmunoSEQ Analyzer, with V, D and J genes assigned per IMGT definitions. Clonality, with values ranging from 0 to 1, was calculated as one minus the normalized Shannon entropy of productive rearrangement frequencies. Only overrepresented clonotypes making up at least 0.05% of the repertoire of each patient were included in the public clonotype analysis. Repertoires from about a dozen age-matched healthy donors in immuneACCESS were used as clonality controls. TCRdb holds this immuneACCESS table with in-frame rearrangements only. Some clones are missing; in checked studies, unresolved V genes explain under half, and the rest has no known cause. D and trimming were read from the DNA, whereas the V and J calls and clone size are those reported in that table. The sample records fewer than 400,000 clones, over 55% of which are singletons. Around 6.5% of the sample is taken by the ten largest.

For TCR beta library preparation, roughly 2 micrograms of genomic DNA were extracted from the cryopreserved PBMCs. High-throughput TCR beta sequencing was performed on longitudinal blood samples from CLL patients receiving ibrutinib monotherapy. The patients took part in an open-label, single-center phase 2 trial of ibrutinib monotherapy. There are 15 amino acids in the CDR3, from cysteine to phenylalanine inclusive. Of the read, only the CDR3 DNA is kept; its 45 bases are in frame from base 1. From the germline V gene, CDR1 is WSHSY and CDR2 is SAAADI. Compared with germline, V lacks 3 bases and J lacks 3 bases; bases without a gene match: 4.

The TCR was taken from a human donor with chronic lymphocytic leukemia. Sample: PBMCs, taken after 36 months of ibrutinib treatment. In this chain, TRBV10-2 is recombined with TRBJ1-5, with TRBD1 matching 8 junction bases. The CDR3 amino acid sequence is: CASSEGTGFNQPQHF. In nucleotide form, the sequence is TGCGCCAGCAGTGAAGGGACAGGTTTCAATCAGCCCCAGCATTTT.